This T cell receptor (beta chain) was identified in a study of cytomegalovirus exposure and HLA in healthy donors. Primers included in the PCR were 60 Vbeta and 13 Jbeta primers. Clones were read by immunoSEQ multiplex PCR, and TCRdb kept only the in-frame ones, dropping some. The sample has around 150,000 clones, around 66% seen once. V was clipped by 0 bases and J by 2 bases, with 6 bases between them. Per germline, CDR1 SGHNT and CDR2 YYREEE (reference sequence). The CDR3 runs to 14 residues. This TCR was sampled from an older woman in good health and CMV-seronegative. The source material was PBMCs. V is TRBV5-4 and J is TRBJ1-3, with D uncertain. CDR3 sequence: CASSLVGAGNTIYF. The CDR3 DNA reads as TGTGCCAGCAGCTTGGTAGGAGCTGGAAACACCATATATTTT.